The 12 T cell receptor beta chains in this list originate from one sample, sequenced in a study of T cells in Graves' hyperthyroidism and ophthalmopathy. TCR beta CDR3 regions were amplified from RNA transcripts. Initially, a first-round RT-PCR of the TCR CDR3 employed the HTBI primer set. TCRdb ran MiXCR on the multiplex PCR reads and lists one entry per CDR3 protein. The repertoire holds about 480,000 distinct CDR3 sequences, approximately 23% seen once, with around 54% in the top ten. Sequenced input: blood. The receptors originated from a woman aged 70-85 years with Graves' ophthalmopathy.

The chain links TRBV9 to TRBJ2-2, with D possibly TRBD1 on 5 matching bases. CDR1 is SGDLS and CDR2 is YYNGEE in the germline V gene. Trimming removed 3 bases from V and 4 bases from J, with 13 bases in between. There are 15 residues in the CDR3. The CDR3: CASSGTGDTTGELFF. In nucleotides, the CDR3 is TGTGCCAGCAGCGGTACAGGCGACACCACCGGGGAGCTGTTTTTT.

This clonotype was seen at least ten times. The chain has TRBV15 and TRBJ2-2; D remains ambiguous. The CDR3 has 12 residues. Germline V gene data show CDR1 as LNHNV and CDR2 as YYDKDF (reference sequence). V lost 5 bases and J 5 bases, leaving 6 bases between the germline ends. CDR3 region: CATSQNTGELFF. CDR3 nucleotides: TGTGCCACCAGCCAAAATACCGGGGAGCTGTTTTTT.

This clonotype was counted ten times or more. The rearrangement uses TRBV2 and TRBJ2-3, with 9 bases fitting TRBD2. CDR1 and CDR2 from the germline V gene are SNHLY and FYNNEI. This CDR3 contains 15 residues. Trimming took 1 base from V and 6 from J; bases not matched to a gene: 5. CDR3 in DNA: TGTGCCAGCAGTGAAGGGGGACTAGCTGGCGATACGCAGTATTTT. Encoded protein: CASSEGGLAGDTQYF.

This clonotype came up a few times. This chain connects TRBV20-1 to TRBJ1-1, with TRBD1 matching 8 bases. Germline values: CDR1 DFQATT, CDR2 SNEGSKA (reference sequence). The CDR3 runs to 14 residues. The trim removed 6 bases at V and 1 base at J, leaving 7 bases unmatched. DNA of the CDR3: TGCAGTGCGTATTCGGACAGGGAGAACACTGAAGCTTTCTTT. This encodes CSAYSDRENTEAFF.

This sequence joins TRBV5-4 and TRBJ2-5, with a possible D match to TRBD2 (6 bases). Germline values: CDR1 SGHNT, CDR2 YYREEE (reference sequence). This CDR3 contains 15 residues. V lost 0 bases and J 4 bases, leaving 13 bases between the germline ends. CDR3 in amino acids: CASSLGGGNGETQYF. DNA for the CDR3: TGTGCCAGCAGCTTGGGAGGAGGGAATGGAGAGACCCAGTACTTC.

This clonotype was seen at least ten times. This chain joins TRBV12-3 or TRBV12-4 and TRBJ1-6; D is perhaps TRBD1 (5 bases). The CDR3 spans 12 residues. Between the trimmed V and J ends, which lost 5 bases and 9 bases, there was a span of 8 bases. This CDR3 reads CASSAQGSPLHF. In nucleotides, the CDR3 is TGTGCCAGCAGTGCCCAGGGTTCACCCCTCCACTTT.

The chain combines TRBV18 with TRBJ2-7; D is perhaps TRBD2 (6 bases). V gave up 3 bases and J gave up 4 bases, with 19 bases separating them. CDR1 is KGHSH, CDR2 LQKENI, per germline. The CDR3 covers 16 residues. The CDR3, as DNA: TGTGCCAGCTCACCTCGTTTGGGGGACTTAAATTACGAGCAGTACTTC. It is translated as CASSPRLGDLNYEQYF.

The chain joins TRBV18 to TRBJ2-7, with D perhaps matching TRBD2 (5 bases). V shed 2 bases and J shed 5 bases, with 13 bases lying between them. The CDR3 contains 14 residues. Germline lookup yields CDR1 KGHSH and CDR2 LQKENI. The CDR3 sequence: CASSPSSGENEQYF. The CDR3 nucleotides are TGTGCCAGCTCACCATCCAGCGGCGAGAACGAGCAGTACTTC.

Comments on this clonotype: One end of the junction is discordant with germline, which a read error may explain. The rearrangement joins TRBV6-1 to TRBJ1-4; D is undetermined. The CDR3 runs to 14 residues. The V gene's germline CDR1 is MNHNS and CDR2 SASEGT. The CDR3 DNA is TGTGCCAGCACCCAAGAGGCCCCTAATGAAAAACTGTCTTTT. This codes for CASTQEAPNEKLSF.

There are a few counts of this clonotype. This chain links TRBV6-5 with TRBJ2-1; perhaps TRBD2 as D (6 bases). The V end was cut by 2 bases, the J end by 4 bases, with 12 bases between. Looked up from germline, CDR1 is MNHEY and CDR2 is SVGAGI. The CDR3 loop spans 15 amino acids. The CDR3 DNA reads as TGTGCCAGCAGTTACATGGCGGGAATATACAATGAGCAGTTCTTC. This translates into CASSYMAGIYNEQFF.

This clonotype came up once. This chain joins TRBV9 and TRBJ1-6; D ambiguous. The germline V and J ends were trimmed by 5 bases and 6 bases, with 12 bases remaining between them. CDR1 and CDR2 from the germline V gene are SGDLS and YYNGEE. This CDR3 region has 14 residues. CDR3 DNA sequence: TGTGCCAGCAGGGCCGGCGGTGTTAATTCACCCCTCCACTTT. It translates to CASRAGGVNSPLHF.

The table lists this clonotype with a few counts. The chain combines TRBV3-1 with TRBJ1-6; 9 nucleotides line up with TRBD1. CDR1 is LGHDT, CDR2 YNNKEL, per germline (reference sequence). The CDR3 is 17 amino acids. Losses at the gene ends were 4 bases for V and 2 bases for J; bases not matched to a gene: 6. CDR3 sequence (DNA): TGTGCCAGCAGCCGAGGACAGGGGTTCGCCTATAATTCACCCCTCCACTTT. It codes for CASSRGQGFAYNSPLHF.